The present entry profiles one TCR beta chain with its context. Its matching antigen is unknown. The record originates from a study of beta chain features in type 1 diabetes. Whole-study findings and limits: The study found that naive, central memory and Treg TCRB repertoires appeared more similar in patients than in healthy donors.

Germline assignment: CDR1 DFQATT and CDR2 SNEGSKA (reference sequence). Trimming stripped 5 bases from V and 4 bases from J, with 8 bases between. There are 11 residues in the CDR3. The isolated RNA, all of it, was reverse transcribed, so expressed TCRB transcripts were what got sequenced. Here immunoSEQ multiplex PCR was the method, and the copy in TCRdb shows in-frame clones only, minus some. The table lists some 900,000 clones, 17% of them singletons. This clonotype was obtained from a woman under 30 in good health. Sequencing was carried out using naive CD4+ T cells from blood. This rearrangement joins TRBV20-1 to TRBJ2-5; the D is unclear. For the CDR3, the DNA is TGCAGTGCTTTAGTGTCAGAGACCCAGTACTTC. Protein sequence: CSALVSETQYF.